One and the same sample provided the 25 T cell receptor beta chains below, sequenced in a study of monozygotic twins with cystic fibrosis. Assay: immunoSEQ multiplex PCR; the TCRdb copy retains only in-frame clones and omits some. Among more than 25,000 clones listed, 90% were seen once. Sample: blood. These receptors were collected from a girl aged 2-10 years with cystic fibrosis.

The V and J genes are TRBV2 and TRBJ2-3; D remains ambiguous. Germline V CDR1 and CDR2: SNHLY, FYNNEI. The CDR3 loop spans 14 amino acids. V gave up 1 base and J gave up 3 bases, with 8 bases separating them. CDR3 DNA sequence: TGTGCCAGCAGTGAAGGGGGAACGACAGATACGCAGTATTTT. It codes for CASSEGGTTDTQYF.

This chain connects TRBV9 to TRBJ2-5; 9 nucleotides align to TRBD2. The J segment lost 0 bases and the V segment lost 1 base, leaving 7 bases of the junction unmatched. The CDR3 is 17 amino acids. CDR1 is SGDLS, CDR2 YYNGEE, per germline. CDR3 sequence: CASSVPTSGLYQETQYF. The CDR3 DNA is TGTGCCAGCAGCGTACCCACTAGCGGGCTGTACCAAGAGACCCAGTACTTC.

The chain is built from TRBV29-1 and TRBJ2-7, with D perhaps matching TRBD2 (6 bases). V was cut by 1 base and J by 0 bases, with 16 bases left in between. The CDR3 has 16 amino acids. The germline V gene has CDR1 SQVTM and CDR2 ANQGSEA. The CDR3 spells CSVEAGDGGASYEQYF. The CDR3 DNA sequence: TGCAGCGTTGAAGCGGGGGACGGTGGGGCCTCCTACGAGCAGTACTTC.

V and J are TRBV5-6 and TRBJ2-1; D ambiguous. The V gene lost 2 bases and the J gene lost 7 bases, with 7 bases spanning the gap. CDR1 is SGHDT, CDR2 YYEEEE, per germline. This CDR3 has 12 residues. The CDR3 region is CASSLQINEQFF. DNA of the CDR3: TGTGCCAGCAGCTTACAAATAAATGAGCAGTTCTTC.

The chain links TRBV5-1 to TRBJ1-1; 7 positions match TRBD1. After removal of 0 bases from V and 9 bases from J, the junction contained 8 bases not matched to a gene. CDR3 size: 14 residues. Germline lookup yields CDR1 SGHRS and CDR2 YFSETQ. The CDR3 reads CASSLGTRQGQAFF. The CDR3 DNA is TGCGCCAGCAGCTTGGGTACCAGACAGGGCCAAGCTTTCTTT.

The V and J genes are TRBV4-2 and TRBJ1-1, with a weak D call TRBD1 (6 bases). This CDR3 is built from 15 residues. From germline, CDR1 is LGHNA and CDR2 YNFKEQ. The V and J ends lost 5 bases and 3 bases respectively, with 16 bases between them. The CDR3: CASSLLGGGDTEAFF. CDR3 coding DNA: TGTGCCAGCAGCTTGTTGGGGGGGGGCGACACTGAAGCTTTCTTT.

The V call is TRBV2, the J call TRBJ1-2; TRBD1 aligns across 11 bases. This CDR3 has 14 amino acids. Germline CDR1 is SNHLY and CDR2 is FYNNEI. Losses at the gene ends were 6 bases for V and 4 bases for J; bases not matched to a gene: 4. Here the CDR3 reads CASSRTGGGYGYTF. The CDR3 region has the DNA TGTGCCAGCAGCCGGACAGGGGGCGGCTATGGCTACACCTTC.

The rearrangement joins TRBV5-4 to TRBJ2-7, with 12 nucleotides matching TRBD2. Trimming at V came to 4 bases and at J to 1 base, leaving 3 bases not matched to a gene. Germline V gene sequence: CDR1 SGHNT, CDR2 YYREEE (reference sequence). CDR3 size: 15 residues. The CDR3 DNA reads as TGTGCCAGCAGCGACCTAGCGGGGGGGTCCTACGAGCAGTACTTC. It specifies CASSDLAGGSYEQYF.

This CDR3 reads CASSASGEQFF. DNA of the CDR3: TGTGCCAGCAGTGCCAGCGGTGAGCAGTTCTTC. The V call is TRBV2, the J call TRBJ2-1; weak D call: TRBD2 (5 bases). Germline lookup yields CDR1 SNHLY and CDR2 FYNNEI. The CDR3 consists of 11 residues. V was trimmed by 4 bases and J by 9 bases, leaving 7 bases between them.

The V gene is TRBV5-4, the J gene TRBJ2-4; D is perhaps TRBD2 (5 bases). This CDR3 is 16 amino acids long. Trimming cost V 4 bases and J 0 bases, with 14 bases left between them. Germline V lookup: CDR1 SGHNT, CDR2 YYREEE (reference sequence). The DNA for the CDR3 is TGTGCCAGCAGCCACCCTAGTGCGGGAGCCAAAAACATTCAGTACTTC. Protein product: CASSHPSAGAKNIQYF.

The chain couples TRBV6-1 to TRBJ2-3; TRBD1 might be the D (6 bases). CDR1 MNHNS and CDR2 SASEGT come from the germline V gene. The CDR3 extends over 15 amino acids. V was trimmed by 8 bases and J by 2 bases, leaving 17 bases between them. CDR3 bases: TGTGCCAGCGAAGAAGTGCCAGGGGCCACAGATACGCAGTATTTT. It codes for CASEEVPGATDTQYF.

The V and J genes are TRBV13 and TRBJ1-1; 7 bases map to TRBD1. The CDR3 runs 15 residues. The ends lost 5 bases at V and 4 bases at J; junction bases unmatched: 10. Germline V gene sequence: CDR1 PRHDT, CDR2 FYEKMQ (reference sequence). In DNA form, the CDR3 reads TGTGCCAGCAGCCCCCGACAGGGAAGGGCCACTGAAGCTTTCTTT. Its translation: CASSPRQGRATEAFF.

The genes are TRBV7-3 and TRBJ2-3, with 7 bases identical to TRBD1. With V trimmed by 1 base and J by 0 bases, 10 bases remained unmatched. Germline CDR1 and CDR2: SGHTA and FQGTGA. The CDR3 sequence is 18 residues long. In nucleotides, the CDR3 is TGTGCCAGCAGCTTAATCGCGAAAGGGGGCCAAAGCACAGATACGCAGTATTTT. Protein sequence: CASSLIAKGGQSTDTQYF. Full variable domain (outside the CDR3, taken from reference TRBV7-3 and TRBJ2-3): GAGVSQTPSNKVTEKGKYVELRCDPISGHTALYWYRQSLGQGPEFLIYFQGTGAADDSGLPNDRFFAVRPEGSVSTLKIQRTERGDSAVYLCASSLIAKGGQSTDTQYFGPGTRLTVL.

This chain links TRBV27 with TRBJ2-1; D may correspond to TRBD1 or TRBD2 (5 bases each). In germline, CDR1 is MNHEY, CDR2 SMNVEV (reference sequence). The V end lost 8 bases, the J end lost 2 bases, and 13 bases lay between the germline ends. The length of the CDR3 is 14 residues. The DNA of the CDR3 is TGTGCCAGCGCCCGGGACGGCCCCTACAATGAGCAGTTCTTC. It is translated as CASARDGPYNEQFF.

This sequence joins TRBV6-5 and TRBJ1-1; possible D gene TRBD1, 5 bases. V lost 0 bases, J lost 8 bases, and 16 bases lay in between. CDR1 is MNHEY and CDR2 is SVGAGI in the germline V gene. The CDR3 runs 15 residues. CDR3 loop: CASSYSPRLGEEAFF. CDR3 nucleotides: TGTGCCAGCAGTTACTCGCCCCGGCTAGGGGAAGAAGCTTTCTTT.

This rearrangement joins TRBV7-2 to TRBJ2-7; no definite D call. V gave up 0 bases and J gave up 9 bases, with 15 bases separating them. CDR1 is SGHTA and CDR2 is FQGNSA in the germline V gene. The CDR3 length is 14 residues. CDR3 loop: CASSLALTPKAQYF. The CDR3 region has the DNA TGTGCCAGCAGCTTAGCGTTAACCCCGAAGGCGCAGTACTTC.

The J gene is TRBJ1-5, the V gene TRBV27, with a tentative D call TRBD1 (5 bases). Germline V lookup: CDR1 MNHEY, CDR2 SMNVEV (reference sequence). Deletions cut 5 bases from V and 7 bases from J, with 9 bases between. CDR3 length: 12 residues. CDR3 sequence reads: CASSPQGQPQHF. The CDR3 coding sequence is TGTGCCAGCAGTCCCCAGGGACAGCCCCAGCATTTT.

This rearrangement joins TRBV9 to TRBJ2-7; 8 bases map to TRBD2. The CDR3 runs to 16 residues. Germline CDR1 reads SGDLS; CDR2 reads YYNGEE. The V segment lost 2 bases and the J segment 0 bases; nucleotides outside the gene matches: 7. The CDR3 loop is CASSVGAGVTSYEQYF. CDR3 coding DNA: TGTGCCAGCAGCGTGGGAGCGGGGGTGACCTCCTACGAGCAGTACTTC.

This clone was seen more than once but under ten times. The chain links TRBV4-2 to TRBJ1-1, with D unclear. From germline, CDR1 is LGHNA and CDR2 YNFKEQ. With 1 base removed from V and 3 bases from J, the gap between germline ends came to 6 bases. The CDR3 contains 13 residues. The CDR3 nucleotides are TGTGCCAGCAGCCAAGGTACGTACACTGAAGCTTTCTTT. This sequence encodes CASSQGTYTEAFF.

CDR3 in amino acids: CAWNKGQPNSPLHF. DNA for the CDR3: TGTGCCTGGAACAAGGGACAGCCAAATTCACCCCTCCACTTT. This chain links TRBV30 with TRBJ1-6, with TRBD1 matching 7 bases. With 4 bases clipped from V and 7 bases from J, the junction kept 7 bases outside the gene matches. Germline loops: CDR1 GTSNPN, CDR2 SVGIG (reference sequence). The CDR3 spans 14 residues.

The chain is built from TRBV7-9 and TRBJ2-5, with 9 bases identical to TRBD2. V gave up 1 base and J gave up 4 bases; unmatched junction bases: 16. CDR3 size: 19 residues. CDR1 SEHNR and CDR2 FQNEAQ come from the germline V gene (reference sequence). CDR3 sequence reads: CASSLVVAAGGPNIETQYF. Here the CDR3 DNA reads TGTGCCAGCAGCTTAGTCGTCGCAGCGGGGGGCCCTAACATAGAGACCCAGTACTTC.

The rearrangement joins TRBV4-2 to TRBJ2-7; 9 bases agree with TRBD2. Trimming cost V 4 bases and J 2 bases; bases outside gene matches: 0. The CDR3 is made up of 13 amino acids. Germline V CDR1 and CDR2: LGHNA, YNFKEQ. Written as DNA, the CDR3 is TGTGCCAGCAGCCTAGCGGGGGCCTACGAGCAGTACTTC. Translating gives CASSLAGAYEQYF.

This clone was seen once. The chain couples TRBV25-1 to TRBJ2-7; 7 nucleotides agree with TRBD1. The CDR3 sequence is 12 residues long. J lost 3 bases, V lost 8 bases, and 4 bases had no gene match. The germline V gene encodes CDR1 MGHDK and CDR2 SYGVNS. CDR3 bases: TGTGCCAGCCGACGACAGGGCTACGAGCAGTACTTC. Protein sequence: CASRRQGYEQYF.

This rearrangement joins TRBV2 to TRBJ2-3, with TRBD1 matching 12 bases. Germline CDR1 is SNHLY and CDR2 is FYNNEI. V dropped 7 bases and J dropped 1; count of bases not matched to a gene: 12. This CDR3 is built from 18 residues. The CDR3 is CASTWGDRGLVGTDTQYF. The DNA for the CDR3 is TGTGCCAGCACCTGGGGGGACAGGGGGCTGGTTGGCACAGATACGCAGTATTTT. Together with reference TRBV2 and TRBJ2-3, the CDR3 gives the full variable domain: EPEVTQTPSHQVTQMGQEVILRCVPISNHLYFYWYRQILGQKVEFLVSFYNNEISEKSEIFDDQFSVERPDGSNFTLKIRSTKLEDSAMYFCASTWGDRGLVGTDTQYFGPGTRLTVL.

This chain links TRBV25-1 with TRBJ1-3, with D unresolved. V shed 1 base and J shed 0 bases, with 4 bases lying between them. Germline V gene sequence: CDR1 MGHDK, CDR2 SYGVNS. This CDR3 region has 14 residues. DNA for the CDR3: TGTGCCAGCAGTGAATGGGGCTCTGGAAACACCATATATTTT. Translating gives CASSEWGSGNTIYF.